This TCR beta chain was captured by sequencing in a study of blood T cells in healthy people across ages. This clonotype was counted at least ten times. The second PCR ran roughly 7 to 11 cycles with a sample-barcoded 5' primer and J-beta primers. Every sample gave at least 2.5 million paired-end reads containing CDR3. TCRdb reprocessed the 5' RACE reads via MiXCR and lists one record per CDR3 protein. The sample has roughly 1,500,000 distinct CDR3 sequences; roughly 32% are singletons. This CDR3 has 14 residues. Trimming shortened V by 0 bases and J by 6 bases, and 13 bases separated the two germline ends. The V gene's germline CDR1 is SGDLS and CDR2 YYNGEE.

The sequence was obtained from a woman in her 30s in good health. The chain couples TRBV9 to TRBJ2-7; D may correspond to TRBD1 or TRBD2 (6 bases each). The sequencing sample was made of blood. DNA for the CDR3: TGTGCCAGCAGCGTAGCTTGGGGGGCGAGCGAGCAGTACTTC. The encoded protein is CASSVAWGASEQYF.